These 19 T cell receptor beta chains were all obtained from the same sample, sequenced in a study of blood T cell repertoires in COVID-19. This table comes from immunoSEQ multiplex PCR, and its TCRdb copy is limited to in-frame clones, with some not included. In the table there are approximately 430,000 clones, 86% of which are singletons. Sequencing input: peripheral blood. The receptors shown here come from a woman in her twenties or thirties with active or convalescent COVID-19.

The chain employs TRBV6-1 and TRBJ1-1, with 7 bases identical to TRBD1. Looked up from germline, CDR1 is MNHNS and CDR2 is SASEGT. V lost 2 bases to trimming and J lost 0 bases; unmatched junction nucleotides: 3. This CDR3 contains 15 residues. CDR3 in DNA: TGTGCCAGCAGTGAACAGGACAGGTTGAACACTGAAGCTTTCTTT. Protein product: CASSEQDRLNTEAFF.

CDR3 region: CASSPSGGGQETQYF. The CDR3 coding sequence is TGTGCCAGCTCACCCTCAGGGGGCGGGCAAGAGACCCAGTACTTC. The chain couples TRBV18 to TRBJ2-5; TRBD1 aligns across 8 bases. This CDR3 is 15 amino acids long. Trimming at V came to 3 bases and at J to 2 bases, leaving 5 bases not matched to a gene. Germline loops: CDR1 KGHSH, CDR2 LQKENI.

This chain uses TRBV15 with TRBJ2-2; 9 nucleotides match TRBD1. Germline V gene sequence: CDR1 LNHNV, CDR2 YYDKDF (reference sequence). V was pared by 5 bases and J by 4 bases, with 11 bases of the junction left unmatched. The CDR3 covers 17 residues. The CDR3 DNA is TGTGCCACCAGCCGTATGTTGGGACAGGGAGGCACCGGGGAGCTGTTTTTT. Translation gives CATSRMLGQGGTGELFF.

This chain joins TRBV2 and TRBJ1-1; the match to TRBD1 covers 8 bases. The CDR3 is 14 amino acids. From germline, CDR1 is SNHLY and CDR2 FYNNEI. V lost 8 bases, J lost 5 bases, and 10 bases stayed unmatched. DNA of the CDR3: TGTGCCAGCTCCGGGACAGGCCCGTTTACTGAAGCTTTCTTT. Translated: CASSGTGPFTEAFF.

The V call is TRBV12-5, the J call TRBJ2-7; D not certain. The CDR3 is 14 amino acids. Per germline, CDR1 LGHNT and CDR2 FRNRAP. V was shortened by 2 bases and J by 3 bases, with 11 bases between the two germline ends. As DNA, the CDR3 is TGTGCTAGTGGTTTGAACAGTTTCAGCTACGAGCAGTACTTC. This translates into CASGLNSFSYEQYF.

The J gene is TRBJ1-6, the V gene TRBV6-1, with no clear D. Trimming stripped 0 bases from V and 0 bases from J, with 9 bases between. The germline CDR1 and CDR2 sequences are MNHNS and SASEGT. CDR3 size: 17 residues. CDR3 protein: CASSEAEEGSYNSPLHF. CDR3 coding DNA: TGTGCCAGCAGTGAAGCGGAGGAGGGCTCCTATAATTCACCCCTCCACTTT.

The rearrangement joins TRBV29-1 to TRBJ2-1, with 12 bases matching TRBD2. The CDR3 is 15 residues long. CDR1 is SQVTM and CDR2 is ANQGSEA in the germline V gene. The V and J ends lost 6 bases and 5 bases, in that order; junction bases with no gene match: 8. The CDR3 sequence: CSVFRLAGDHNEQFF. In DNA, the CDR3 is TGCAGCGTCTTTAGACTAGCGGGAGACCACAATGAGCAGTTCTTC.

The table lists this clone with a count of one. The rearrangement links TRBV6-5 to TRBJ1-6; D is possibly TRBD1 (6 bases). CDR3 length: 16 amino acids. Trimming stripped 2 bases from V and 6 bases from J, with 14 bases between. Germline CDR1 reads MNHEY; CDR2 reads SVGAGI. The CDR3 region is CASSYLGQTLNSPLHF. CDR3 in DNA: TGTGCCAGCAGTTACCTTGGACAGACCCTTAATTCACCCCTCCACTTT.

This clone was seen only once. The V and J genes are TRBV5-1 and TRBJ2-3; TRBD1 aligns across 8 bases. This CDR3 is 13 amino acids long. Germline-derived CDR1 and CDR2 are SGHRS and YFSETQ. Trimming took 7 bases from V and 2 from J; bases not matched to a gene: 3. The CDR3 region is CASGTGITDTQYF. The DNA for the CDR3 is TGCGCCAGCGGGACAGGTATCACAGATACGCAGTATTTT. Variable domain in full (rest from reference TRBV5-1 and TRBJ2-3): KAGVTQTPRYLIKTRGQQVTLSCSPISGHRSVSWYQQTPGQGLQFLFEYFSETQRNKGNFPGRFSGRQFSNSRSEMNVSTLELGDSALYLCASGTGITDTQYFGPGTRLTVL.

The V and J genes are TRBV7-9 and TRBJ1-1; a possible D gene is TRBD1 (6 bases). CDR3 length equals 14 residues. The germline V gene has CDR1 SEHNR and CDR2 FQNEAQ (reference sequence). V was clipped by 2 bases and J by 1 base, with 8 bases between them. The CDR3 loop is CASSLPGENTEAFF. The CDR3, as DNA: TGTGCCAGCAGCTTACCAGGGGAGAACACTGAAGCTTTCTTT.

The chain recombines TRBV3-1 (or the pseudogene TRBV3-2) with TRBJ2-1; 12 bases fit TRBD2. The J segment lost 5 bases and the V segment lost 4 bases, leaving 6 bases of the junction unmatched. CDR1 LGHDT and CDR2 YNNKEL come from the germline V gene (reference sequence). The CDR3 runs 16 residues. The CDR3, as DNA: TGTGCCAGCAGCCGTATCCTAGCGGGGGGGCACAATGAGCAGTTCTTC. Translating it yields CASSRILAGGHNEQFF.

A remark on this clone: Different DNA sequences within this sample yield the same CDR3. The chain is built from TRBV19 and TRBJ2-7; maybe TRBD2 (6 bases). V lost 3 bases to trimming and J lost 0 bases, with 9 bases between them. Germline V gives CDR1 LNHDA, CDR2 SQIVND (reference sequence). The CDR3 loop spans 14 amino acids. This CDR3 is CASSIGGGSYEQYF. In nucleotides, the CDR3 is TGTGCCAGTAGTATCGGGGGAGGCTCCTACGAGCAGTACTTC.

CDR3: CASSLSAFQATNEKLFF. CDR3 nucleotide sequence: TGTGCCAGCAGCTTATCGGCGTTCCAGGCAACTAATGAAAAACTGTTTTTT. V gene TRBV7-8 combines with J gene TRBJ1-4; D remains ambiguous. The CDR3 is made up of 17 amino acids. The V and J ends lost 2 bases and 0 bases respectively, with 13 bases between them. CDR1 SGHVS and CDR2 FQNEAQ come from the germline V gene.

The V and J genes are TRBV7-8 and TRBJ1-4; tentative D call: TRBD1 (6 bases). The CDR3 totals 15 residues. The ends were cut back, 3 bases at V and 4 bases at J, with 12 bases in the middle. Germline V lookup: CDR1 SGHVS, CDR2 FQNEAQ. CDR3 coding DNA: TGTGCCAGCAGCTTGGAAGGACAGAATAATGAAAAACTGTTTTTT. This translates into CASSLEGQNNEKLFF.

This rearrangement joins TRBV5-4 to TRBJ2-7; a weak D match, TRBD1 (5 bases). Germline V lookup: CDR1 SGHNT, CDR2 YYREEE (reference sequence). V dropped 5 bases and J dropped 2 bases, with 20 bases sitting between them. CDR3 length equals 16 residues. The chain's CDR3 is CASSPSSRQPTYEQYF. The CDR3 coding sequence is TGTGCCAGCAGTCCATCTTCGAGACAGCCCACCTACGAGCAGTACTTC.

This clone occurred once. The V and J genes are TRBV6-6 and TRBJ2-7; TRBD1 matches 8 bases. CDR1 is MNHNY and CDR2 is SVGAGI in the germline V gene (reference sequence). This CDR3 has 16 residues. J gave up 0 bases and V 0 bases, and 4 bases lay outside the gene matches. The CDR3 protein is CASSYSWDRSSYEQYF. The CDR3 bases are TGTGCCAGCAGTTACTCTTGGGACAGGAGCTCCTACGAGCAGTACTTC.

The chain couples TRBV7-9 to TRBJ2-3; 8 bases align to TRBD1. Germline V gives CDR1 SEHNR, CDR2 FQNEAQ (reference sequence). There are 14 residues in the CDR3. J gave up 5 bases and V 5 bases, and 6 bases lay outside the gene matches. CDR3 in amino acids: CASSIGQGLDTQYF. For the CDR3, the DNA is TGTGCCAGCAGCATCGGACAGGGTTTAGATACGCAGTATTTT.

This chain joins TRBV9 and TRBJ2-1; 11 bases agree with TRBD2. This CDR3 has 15 residues. Germline V gene lookup returns CDR1 SGDLS and CDR2 YYNGEE. J gave up 12 bases and V 3 bases, and 11 bases lay outside the gene matches. CDR3 bases: TGTGCCAGCAGCGCTCTAGCGGGGGGCCAACACGGGCAGTTCTTC. Translation gives CASSALAGGQHGQFF.

The J gene is TRBJ1-2, the V gene TRBV7-7; D not resolved. Trimming took off 2 bases at V and 1 base at J, with 20 bases between the two ends. Germline V gives CDR1 SSHAT, CDR2 FNYEAQ (reference sequence). CDR3 length: 18 residues. The CDR3 sequence is CASSLRSPRCCFNYGYTF. In DNA, the CDR3 is TGTGCCAGCAGCTTAAGGTCCCCGAGGTGTTGTTTTAACTATGGCTACACCTTC.